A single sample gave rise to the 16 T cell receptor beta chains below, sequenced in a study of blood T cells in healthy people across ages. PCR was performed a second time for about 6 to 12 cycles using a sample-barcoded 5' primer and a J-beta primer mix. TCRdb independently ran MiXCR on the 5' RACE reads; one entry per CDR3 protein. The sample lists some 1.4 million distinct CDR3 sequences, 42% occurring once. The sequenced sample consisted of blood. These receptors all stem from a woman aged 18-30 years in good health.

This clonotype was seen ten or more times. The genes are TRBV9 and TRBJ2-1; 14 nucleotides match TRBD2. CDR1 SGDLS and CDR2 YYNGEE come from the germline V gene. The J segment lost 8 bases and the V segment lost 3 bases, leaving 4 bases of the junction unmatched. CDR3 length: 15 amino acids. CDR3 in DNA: TGTGCCAGCAGCGCCGGGACTAGCGGGAGTGATGAGCAGTTCTTC. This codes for CASSAGTSGSDEQFF.

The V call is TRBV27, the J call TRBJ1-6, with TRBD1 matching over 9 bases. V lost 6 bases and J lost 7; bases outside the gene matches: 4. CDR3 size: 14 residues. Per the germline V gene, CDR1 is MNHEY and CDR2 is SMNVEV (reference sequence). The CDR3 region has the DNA TGTGCCAGCAGGTGGGGACAGGGAAATTCACCCCTCCACTTT. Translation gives CASRWGQGNSPLHF.

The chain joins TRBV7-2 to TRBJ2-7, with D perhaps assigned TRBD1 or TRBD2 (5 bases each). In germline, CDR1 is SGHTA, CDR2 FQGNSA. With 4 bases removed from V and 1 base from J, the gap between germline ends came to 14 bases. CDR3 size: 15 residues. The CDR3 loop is CASSSEGSLSYEQYF. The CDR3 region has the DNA TGTGCCAGCAGCTCAGAGGGGAGCTTATCCTACGAGCAGTACTTC.

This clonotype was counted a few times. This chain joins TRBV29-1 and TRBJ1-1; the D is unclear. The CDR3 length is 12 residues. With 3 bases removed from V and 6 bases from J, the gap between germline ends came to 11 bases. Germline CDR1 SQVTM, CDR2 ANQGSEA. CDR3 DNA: TGCAGCGTTGAGTATACGGGTTCTGAAGCTTTCTTT. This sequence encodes CSVEYTGSEAFF. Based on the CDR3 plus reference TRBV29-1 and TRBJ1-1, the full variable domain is SAVISQKPSRDICQRGTSLTIQCQVDSQVTMMFWYRQQPGQSLTLIATANQGSEATYESGFVIDKFPISRPNLTFSTLTVSNMSPEDSSIYLCSVEYTGSEAFFGQGTRLTVV.

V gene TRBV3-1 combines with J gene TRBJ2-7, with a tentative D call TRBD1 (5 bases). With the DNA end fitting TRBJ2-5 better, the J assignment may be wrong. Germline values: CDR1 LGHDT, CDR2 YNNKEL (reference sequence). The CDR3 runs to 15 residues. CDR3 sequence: CASSQGRQGFKTQYF. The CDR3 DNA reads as TGTGCCAGCAGCCAAGGGCGCCAGGGCTTCAAGACCCAGTACTTC.

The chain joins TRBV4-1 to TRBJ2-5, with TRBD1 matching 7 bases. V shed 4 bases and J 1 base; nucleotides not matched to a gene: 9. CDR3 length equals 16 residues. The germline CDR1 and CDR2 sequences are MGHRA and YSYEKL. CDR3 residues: CASSLQTGQPQETQYF. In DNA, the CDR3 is TGCGCCAGCAGCCTACAGACAGGGCAGCCCCAAGAGACCCAGTACTTC.

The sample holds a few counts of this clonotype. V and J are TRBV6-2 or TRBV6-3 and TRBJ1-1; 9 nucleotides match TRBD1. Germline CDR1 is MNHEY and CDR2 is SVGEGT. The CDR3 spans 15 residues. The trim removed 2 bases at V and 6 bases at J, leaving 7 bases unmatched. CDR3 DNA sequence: TGTGCCAGCAGTTACCTCACAGGGGGCAGGGCTGAAGCTTTCTTT. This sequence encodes CASSYLTGGRAEAFF.

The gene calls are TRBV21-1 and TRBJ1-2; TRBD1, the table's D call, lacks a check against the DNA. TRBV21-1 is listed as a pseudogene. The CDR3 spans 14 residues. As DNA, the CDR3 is TGTGCCAGCAGCCCCCCTGGGACCCCCTATGGCTACACCTTC. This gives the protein CASSPPGTPYGYTF.

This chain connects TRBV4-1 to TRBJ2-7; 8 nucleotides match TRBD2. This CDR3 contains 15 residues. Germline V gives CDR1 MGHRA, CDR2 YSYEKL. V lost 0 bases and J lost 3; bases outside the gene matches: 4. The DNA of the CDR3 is TGCGCCAGCAGCCAAGATGGGGGACTAGGCTACGAGCAGTACTTC. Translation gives CASSQDGGLGYEQYF.

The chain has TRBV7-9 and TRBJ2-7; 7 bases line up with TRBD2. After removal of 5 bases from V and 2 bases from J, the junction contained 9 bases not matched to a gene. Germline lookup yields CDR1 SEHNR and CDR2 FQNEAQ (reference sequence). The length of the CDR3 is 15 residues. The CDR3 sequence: CASSGREAKAYEQYF. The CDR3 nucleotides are TGTGCCAGCAGCGGGAGGGAAGCTAAAGCCTACGAGCAGTACTTC.

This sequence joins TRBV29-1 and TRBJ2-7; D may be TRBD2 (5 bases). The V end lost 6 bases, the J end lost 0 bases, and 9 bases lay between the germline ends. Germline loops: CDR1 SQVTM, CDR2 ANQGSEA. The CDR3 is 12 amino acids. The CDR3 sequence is CSVIGSSYEQYF. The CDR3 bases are TGCAGCGTAATAGGGAGCTCCTACGAGCAGTACTTC.

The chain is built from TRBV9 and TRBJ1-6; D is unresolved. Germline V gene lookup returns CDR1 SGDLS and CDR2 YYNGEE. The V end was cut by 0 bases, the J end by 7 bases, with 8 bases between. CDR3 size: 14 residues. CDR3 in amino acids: CASSVVPFNSPLHF. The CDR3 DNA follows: TGTGCCAGCAGCGTAGTTCCATTCAATTCACCCCTCCACTTT.

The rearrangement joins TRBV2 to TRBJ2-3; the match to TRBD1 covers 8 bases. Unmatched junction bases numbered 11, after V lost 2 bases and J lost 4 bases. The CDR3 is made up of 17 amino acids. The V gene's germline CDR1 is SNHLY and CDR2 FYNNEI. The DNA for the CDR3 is TGTGCCAGCAGTGAACCCGGGCAGGGGGCGGGCTCAGATACGCAGTATTTT. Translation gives CASSEPGQGAGSDTQYF.

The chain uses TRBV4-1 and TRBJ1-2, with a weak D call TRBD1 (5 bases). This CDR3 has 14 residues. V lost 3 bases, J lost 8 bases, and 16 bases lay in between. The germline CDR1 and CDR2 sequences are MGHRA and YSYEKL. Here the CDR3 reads CASSQSQGVGGYTF. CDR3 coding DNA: TGCGCCAGCAGCCAGTCCCAGGGAGTGGGGGGCTACACCTTC.

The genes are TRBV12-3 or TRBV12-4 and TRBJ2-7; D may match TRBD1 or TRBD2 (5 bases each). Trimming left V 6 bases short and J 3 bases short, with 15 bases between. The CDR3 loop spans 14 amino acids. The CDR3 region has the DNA TGTGCCAGCAGCCAGACAAGGGGAGACTACGAGCAGTACTTC. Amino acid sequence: CASSQTRGDYEQYF.

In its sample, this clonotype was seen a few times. The CDR3 nucleotides are TGTGCCAGCAGTGAGGGCCCTTCACCCCTCCACTTT. Amino acids: CASSEGPSPLHF. J is TRBJ1-6 and V is TRBV6-4; D is ambiguous. The CDR3 totals 12 residues. V shed 3 bases and J shed 9 bases, with 6 bases lying between them. Germline CDR1 MRHNA, CDR2 SNTAGT.